The 24 T cell receptor beta chains below come from one sample, sequenced in a study of CXCR4 blockade with PD-1 therapy in pancreatic cancer. Assay: immunoSEQ multiplex PCR; the TCRdb copy retains only in-frame clones and omits some. The table lists approximately 5,200 clones, around 50% of them singletons. Sample: tumor tissue. Receptors originate from a human donor with pancreatic ductal adenocarcinoma.

By share, this clone counts as medium-sized (0.01 to 0.1%). V and J are TRBV12-2 and TRBJ2-3; TRBD2 is the table's D call, not checked against the DNA. TRBV12-2 is given as a pseudogene. The CDR3 runs to 14 residues. As DNA, the CDR3 is TGTGCCCTTACGAAAGCGGGAAGCACAGATACGCAGTATTTT. As protein: CALTKAGSTDTQYF.

The rearrangement uses TRBV25-1 and TRBJ2-2, with D unclear. The V end lost 5 bases, the J end lost 4 bases, and 14 bases lay between the germline ends. The germline V gene has CDR1 MGHDK and CDR2 SYGVNS. The CDR3 has 15 residues. The CDR3: CASSRTDTSTGELFF. The CDR3 DNA reads TGTGCCAGCAGTAGAACCGATACCTCCACCGGGGAGCTGTTTTTT.

The chain links TRBV28 to TRBJ2-7; 9 nucleotides align to TRBD2. The CDR3 consists of 17 residues. The germline V gene encodes CDR1 MDHEN and CDR2 SYDVKM. With V trimmed by 5 bases and J by 0 bases, 11 bases remained unmatched. The CDR3 loop reads CASSHSGLAPTSYEQYF. CDR3 in DNA: TGTGCCAGCAGTCACTCGGGACTAGCACCAACCTCCTACGAGCAGTACTTC.

In its sample, this clone was seen a few times. V usage is TRBV10-3 and J usage is TRBJ2-7, with D possibly being TRBD1 (5 bases). V was shortened by 8 bases and J by 1 base, with 12 bases between the two germline ends. CDR1 and CDR2 (germline): ENHRY, SYGVKD. This CDR3 contains 13 residues. In nucleotides, the CDR3 is TGTGCCATCTCGACAGAAAAGTCCTACGAGCAGTACTTC. Amino acid sequence: CAISTEKSYEQYF.

V gene TRBV19 combines with J gene TRBJ2-2; no definite D call. From germline, CDR1 is LNHDA and CDR2 SQIVND (reference sequence). Trimming shortened V by 5 bases and J by 6 bases, and 16 bases separated the two germline ends. This CDR3 comprises 15 residues. CDR3 nucleotides: TGTGCCAGTAGTCCGCGGATTGATTTCGCCGGGGAGCTGTTTTTT. Translation gives CASSPRIDFAGELFF. The variable domain in full, with the rest retrieved from reference TRBV19 and TRBJ2-2, is DGGITQSPKYLFRKEGQNVTLSCEQNLNHDAMYWYRQDPGQGLRLIYYSQIVNDFQKGDIAEGYSVSREKKESFPLTVTSAQKNPTAFYLCASSPRIDFAGELFFGEGSRLTVL.

The chain carries TRBV12-5 and TRBJ2-1, with TRBD2 matching over 13 bases. The CDR3 spans 16 residues. CDR1 and CDR2 from the germline V gene are LGHNT and FRNRAP. CDR3 protein: CASTGTSGRAGGEQFF. CDR3 nucleotide sequence: TGTGCCAGCACCGGAACTAGCGGGAGGGCCGGAGGAGAGCAGTTCTTC.

The V call is TRBV19, the J call TRBJ2-3; maybe TRBD1 (5 bases). Germline CDR1 reads LNHDA; CDR2 reads SQIVND (reference sequence). V lost 5 bases and J 6 bases, leaving 18 bases between the germline ends. The CDR3 contains 15 residues. This chain's CDR3 is CASSDTGPPTDTQYF. The CDR3, as DNA: TGTGCCAGTAGTGACACAGGCCCACCAACGGATACGCAGTATTTT.

The rearrangement uses TRBV28 and TRBJ2-1; possibly TRBD1 for D (5 bases). Germline CDR1 and CDR2: MDHEN and SYDVKM. This CDR3 has 15 residues. V was trimmed by 0 bases and J by 8 bases, leaving 14 bases between them. CDR3 nucleotide sequence: TGTGCCAGCAGTTTATGGGATCAGGGTGGCGATGAGCAGTTCTTC. Its translation: CASSLWDQGGDEQFF.

The chain has TRBV6-8 and TRBJ1-6; D unresolved. V lost 6 bases to trimming and J lost 7 bases, with 10 bases between them. This CDR3 contains 13 residues. Germline-derived CDR1 and CDR2 are MNHGY and SAAAGT. Here the CDR3 reads CASSNARNSPLHF. CDR3 DNA: TGTGCCAGCAGCAATGCACGGAATTCACCCCTCCACTTT.

The chain is built from TRBV10-2 and TRBJ1-2, with D unclear. Per germline, CDR1 WSHSY and CDR2 SAAADI. Trimming left V 2 bases short and J 2 bases short, with 15 bases between. The CDR3 sequence is 16 residues long. CDR3 in amino acids: CASSEKGLAPNYGYTF. In DNA form, the CDR3 reads TGCGCCAGCAGTGAGAAGGGTCTGGCCCCCAACTATGGCTACACCTTC.

This clone has just a few counts. The chain joins TRBV1 to TRBJ2-5; TRBD2 is the table's D call, not checked against the DNA. TRBV1 is termed a pseudogene. There are 15 residues in the CDR3. CDR3 bases: TGCGCCAGCAGCCAAGAGCTAGCGGGAGCGGAGACCCAGTACTTC. It is translated as CASSQELAGAETQYF.

This clone occurred a few times. V usage is TRBV11-3 and J usage is TRBJ2-7; maybe TRBD1 (5 bases). V was cut by 3 bases and J by 3 bases, with 15 bases left in between. This CDR3 is 15 amino acids long. Germline V gene sequence: CDR1 SGHNT, CDR2 YENEEA. The CDR3, as DNA: TGTGCCAGCAGCTTGGGGCAGGGCCCCGTCTACGAGCAGTACTTC. This codes for CASSLGQGPVYEQYF. Complete variable domain (other parts from reference TRBV11-3 and TRBJ2-7): EAGVVQSPRYKIIEKKQPVAFWCNPISGHNTLYWYLQNLGQGPELLIRYENEEAVDDSQLPKDRFSAERLKGVDSTLKIQPAELGDSAVYLCASSLGQGPVYEQYFGPGTRLTVT.

This rearrangement joins TRBV11-3 to TRBJ2-7; TRBD2 matches at 10 bases. The germline V gene encodes CDR1 SGHNT and CDR2 YENEEA. After removal of 5 bases from V and 5 bases from J, the junction contained 12 bases not matched to a gene. CDR3 size: 16 residues. CDR3 nucleotides: TGTGCCAGCAGCACTCCCGGGATTAGCGGGAGGAACGAGCAGTACTTC. This translates into CASSTPGISGRNEQYF.

This chain joins TRBV28 and TRBJ1-2, with 10 bases matching TRBD1. Per germline, CDR1 MDHEN and CDR2 SYDVKM. There are 14 residues in the CDR3. Trimming at V came to 6 bases and at J to 3 bases, leaving 4 bases not matched to a gene. CDR3 nucleotide sequence: TGTGCCAGCAGGCGACAGGGGGCATACTATGGCTACACCTTC. Protein: CASRRQGAYYGYTF.

The J gene is TRBJ2-3, the V gene TRBV18, with 14 bases matching TRBD2. CDR3 length: 19 amino acids. Unmatched junction bases numbered 5, after V lost 0 bases and J lost 0 bases. CDR1 and CDR2 (germline): KGHSH, LQKENI. CDR3 sequence (DNA): TGTGCCAGCTCACCACCGGGACTAGCGGGAGAGCCCAGCACAGATACGCAGTATTTT. Its protein is CASSPPGLAGEPSTDTQYF.

This chain uses TRBV19 with TRBJ1-1, with TRBD1 matching over 8 bases. V shed 4 bases, J shed 5 bases, and the junction held 9 bases outside the gene matches. The CDR3 covers 15 residues. CDR1 and CDR2 (germline): LNHDA, SQIVND (reference sequence). The CDR3 DNA sequence: TGTGCCAGTAGTACCGACAGGGGACGTCGGACTGAAGCTTTCTTT. This encodes CASSTDRGRRTEAFF. Together with reference TRBV19 and TRBJ1-1, the CDR3 gives the full variable domain: DGGITQSPKYLFRKEGQNVTLSCEQNLNHDAMYWYRQDPGQGLRLIYYSQIVNDFQKGDIAEGYSVSREKKESFPLTVTSAQKNPTAFYLCASSTDRGRRTEAFFGQGTRLTVV.

The chain combines TRBV9 with TRBJ1-2, with D possibly matching TRBD1 (6 bases). Between the trimmed V and J ends, which lost 1 base and 0 bases, there was a span of 13 bases. This CDR3 is built from 16 residues. CDR1 is SGDLS, CDR2 YYNGEE, per germline. CDR3 sequence (DNA): TGTGCCAGCAGCGTAACCCAACAGGGTACTAACTATGGCTACACCTTC. Translated: CASSVTQQGTNYGYTF.

This clone was recorded a few times. The chain uses TRBV6-8 and TRBJ1-1; perhaps TRBD1 as D (5 bases). Germline lookup yields CDR1 MNHGY and CDR2 SAAAGT. The CDR3 is 16 amino acids. Trimming pared 6 bases from V and 0 bases from J, leaving 17 bases between. CDR3 nucleotides: TGTGCCAGCAGCGGTTGGGGGGACGGAATGAACACTGAAGCTTTCTTT. Its translation is CASSGWGDGMNTEAFF.

This clone has a handful of counts. The rearrangement uses TRBV18 and TRBJ1-2; a possible D gene is TRBD1 (5 bases). The CDR3 is made up of 13 amino acids. V was pared by 3 bases and J by 4 bases, with 9 bases between. Germline assignment: CDR1 KGHSH and CDR2 LQKENI. The CDR3 coding sequence is TGTGCCAGCTCACCGCCGGGACCCTATGGCTACACCTTC. Translating gives CASSPPGPYGYTF.

The chain recombines TRBV18 with TRBJ2-5, with 9 bases fitting TRBD1. There are 14 residues in the CDR3. CDR1 is KGHSH and CDR2 is LQKENI in the germline V gene. J lost 7 bases, V lost 8 bases, and 11 bases had no gene match. The CDR3 sequence: CASHTGQGRGTQYF. The CDR3 nucleotides are TGTGCCAGCCATACCGGACAGGGGCGTGGGACCCAGTACTTC.

The rearrangement uses TRBV10-3 and TRBJ2-1, with 7 nucleotides matching TRBD2. This CDR3 is 16 amino acids long. V shed 0 bases and J 5 bases; nucleotides not matched to a gene: 7. Germline V gives CDR1 ENHRY, CDR2 SYGVKD. The CDR3 loop reads CAISESPDGRNNEQFF. The CDR3 bases are TGTGCCATCAGTGAGTCGCCCGACGGGAGGAACAATGAGCAGTTCTTC.

V and J are TRBV25-1 and TRBJ2-3; 11 bases are a match to TRBD2. The CDR3 is 13 residues long. The germline V gene has CDR1 MGHDK and CDR2 SYGVNS. J gave up 4 bases and V 8 bases, and 2 bases lay outside the gene matches. This CDR3 reads CASVAGGADTQYF. CDR3 DNA: TGTGCCAGCGTAGCGGGAGGGGCAGATACGCAGTATTTT.

V and J are TRBV18 and TRBJ2-7; no definite D call. Deletions cut 3 bases from V and 6 bases from J, with 12 bases between. The CDR3 consists of 13 residues. The V gene's germline CDR1 is KGHSH and CDR2 LQKENI. The CDR3 region is CASSPFPPTEQYF. The CDR3 nucleotides are TGTGCCAGCTCACCCTTCCCCCCCACCGAGCAGTACTTC. The whole variable domain, remainder taken from reference TRBV18 and TRBJ2-7, is NAGVMQNPRHLVRRRGQEARLRCSPMKGHSHVYWYRQLPEEGLKFMVYLQKENIIDESGMPKERFSAEFPKEGPSILRIQQVVRGDSAAYFCASSPFPPTEQYFGPGTRLTVT.

This clone has just a few counts. The rearrangement links TRBV30 to TRBJ1-3, with TRBD1 identical over 11 bases. The germline V gene encodes CDR1 GTSNPN and CDR2 SVGIG (reference sequence). Losses at the gene ends were 1 base for V and 2 bases for J; bases not matched to a gene: 4. CDR3 length: 16 residues. Written as DNA, the CDR3 is TGTGCCTGGAGTGACGGGACAGGGGGACCTGGAAACACCATATATTTT. Its translation: CAWSDGTGGPGNTIYF.